The T cell receptor (beta chain) described here comes from a study of regulatory T cells in long-lasting Graves disease. Overall study results and limits: Shared public clonotypes totalled over 2,500 in persistent patients, compared with roughly 970 in new patients. Favoring TRBV28, TRBJ1-2 and TRBJ2-5 was a feature seen in persistent disease. Lower TCR diversity characterized persistent Graves' patients relative to newly diagnosed patients.

V shed 4 bases and J 4 bases; nucleotides not matched to a gene: 21. Germline V gene sequence: CDR1 SGHRS, CDR2 YFSETQ. The CDR3 spans 19 residues. Time point indicated: newly diagnosed GD, antithyroid drugs for less than 3 months. From PBMCs, RNA was extracted and then used to make the TCR library. CDR3 regions were amplified by Arm-PCR using iRepertoire HTBI primers to build TCR beta libraries. TCRdb used MiXCR to reprocess the multiplex PCR reads, holding one entry per CDR3 protein. The sample lists around 400,000 distinct CDR3 sequences; roughly a sixth were seen once. This clonotype was seen ten or more times. Its target is not known.

Sequences were derived from peripheral blood mononuclear cells (PBMCs), sampled at new diagnosis, from a patient treated with antithyroid drugs. The sequence came from a female donor with Graves disease. The chain has TRBV5-1 and TRBJ1-2, with TRBD1 matching over 8 bases. Written as DNA, the CDR3 is TGCGCCAGCAGCCGTACCGTAGCAACCGACCGGACAGGGACCTATGGCTACACCTTC. Translating gives CASSRTVATDRTGTYGYTF. The entire variable domain, with the rest obtained from reference TRBV5-1 and TRBJ1-2, is as follows: KAGVTQTPRYLIKTRGQQVTLSCSPISGHRSVSWYQQTPGQGLQFLFEYFSETQRNKGNFPGRFSGRQFSNSRSEMNVSTLELGDSALYLCASSRTVATDRTGTYGYTFGSGTRLTVV.